This T cell receptor beta chain was documented in a study of immune evolution from preneoplasia to lung adenocarcinoma. The wider study: HLA loss of heterozygosity: roughly 7.5% AIS, about 15% MIA, about 30% ADC, none AAH. Study-level findings and limits: Later-stage lesions seemingly showed higher T cell density and diversity than normal lung.

Of note for this clone: What it binds is not known.

The protocol was immunoSEQ multiplex PCR, while the TCRdb copy is restricted to in-frame clones and leaves out a portion. The repertoire holds approximately 12,000 clones, with 70% to 90% as singletons. Between about 2013 and 2018, patients underwent resection in Japan or China. Nucleic acids came from premalignant or tumor cells enriched by macro-dissection. V lost 1 base and J lost 4, with 9 bases in between. Germline V gene sequence: CDR1 SGHAT, CDR2 FQDESV (reference sequence). CDR3 length: 14 amino acids. The TCR sequence derives from a person aged 65-85 years with invasive lung adenocarcinoma. The chain uses TRBV11-1 and TRBJ2-3; TRBD2 might be the D (6 bases). The specimen sequenced was FFPE invasive lung adenocarcinoma tissue. The CDR3 spells CASSLGGTPDTQYF. CDR3 DNA: TGTGCCAGCAGCTTAGGAGGGACTCCAGATACGCAGTATTTT.